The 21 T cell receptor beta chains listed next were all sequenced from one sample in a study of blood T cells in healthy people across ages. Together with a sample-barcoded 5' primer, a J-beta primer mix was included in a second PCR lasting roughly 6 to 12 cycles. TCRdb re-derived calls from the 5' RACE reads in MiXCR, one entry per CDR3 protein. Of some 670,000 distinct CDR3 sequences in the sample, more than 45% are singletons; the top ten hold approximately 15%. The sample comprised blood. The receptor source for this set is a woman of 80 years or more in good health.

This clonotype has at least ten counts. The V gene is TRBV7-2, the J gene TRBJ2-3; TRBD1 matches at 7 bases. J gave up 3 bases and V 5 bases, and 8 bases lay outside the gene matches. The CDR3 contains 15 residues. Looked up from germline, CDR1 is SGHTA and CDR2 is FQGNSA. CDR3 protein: CASSRQGLRTDTQYF. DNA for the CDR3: TGTGCCAGCAGCCGACAGGGATTGAGAACAGATACGCAGTATTTT.

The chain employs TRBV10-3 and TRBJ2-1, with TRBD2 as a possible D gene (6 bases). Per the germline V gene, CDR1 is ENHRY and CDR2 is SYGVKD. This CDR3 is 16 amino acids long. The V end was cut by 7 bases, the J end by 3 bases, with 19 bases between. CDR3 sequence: CAITQGGVAGYNEQFF. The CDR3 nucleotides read TGTGCCATCACCCAGGGAGGAGTAGCTGGCTACAATGAGCAGTTCTTC.

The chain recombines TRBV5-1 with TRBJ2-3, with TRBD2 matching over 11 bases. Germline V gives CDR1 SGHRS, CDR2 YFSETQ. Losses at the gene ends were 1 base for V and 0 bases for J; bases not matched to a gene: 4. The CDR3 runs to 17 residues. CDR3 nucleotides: TGCGCCAGCAGCTTGACGGGGACTAGCGGAAGCACAGATACGCAGTATTTT. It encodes CASSLTGTSGSTDTQYF.

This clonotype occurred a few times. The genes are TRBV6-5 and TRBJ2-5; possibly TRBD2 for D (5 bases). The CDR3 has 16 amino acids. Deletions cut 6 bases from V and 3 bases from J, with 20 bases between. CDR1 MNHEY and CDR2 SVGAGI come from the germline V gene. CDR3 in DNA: TGTGCCAGCAGCCCGCGGGTACAGCACTATGAAGAGACCCAGTACTTC. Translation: CASSPRVQHYEETQYF.

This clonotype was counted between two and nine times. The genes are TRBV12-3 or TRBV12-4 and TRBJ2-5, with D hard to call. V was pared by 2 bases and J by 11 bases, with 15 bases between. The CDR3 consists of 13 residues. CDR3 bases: TGTGCCAGCAGTTTAAAGGTTGGAAATGAGCAGTACTTC. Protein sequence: CASSLKVGNEQYF.

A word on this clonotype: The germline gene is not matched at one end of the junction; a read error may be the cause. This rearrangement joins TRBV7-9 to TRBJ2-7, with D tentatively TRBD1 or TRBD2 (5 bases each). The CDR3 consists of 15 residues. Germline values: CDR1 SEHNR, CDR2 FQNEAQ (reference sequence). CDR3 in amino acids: CASSNGQGPTYEQYF. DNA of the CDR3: TGTGCTAGCAGCAATGGGCAGGGACCAACCTACGAGCAGTACTTC.

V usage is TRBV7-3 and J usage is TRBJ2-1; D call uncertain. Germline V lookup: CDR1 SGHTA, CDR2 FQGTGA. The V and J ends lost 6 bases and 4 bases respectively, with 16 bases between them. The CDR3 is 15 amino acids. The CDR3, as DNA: TGTGCCAGCAGTCCCCCTAAGAGACAATACAATGAGCAGTTCTTC. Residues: CASSPPKRQYNEQFF.

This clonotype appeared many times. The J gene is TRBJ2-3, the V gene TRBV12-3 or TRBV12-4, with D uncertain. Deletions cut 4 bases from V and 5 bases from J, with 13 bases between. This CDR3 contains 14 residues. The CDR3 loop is CASSSELSGDTQYF. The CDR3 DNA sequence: TGTGCCAGCAGTTCCGAATTGAGTGGAGATACGCAGTATTTT.

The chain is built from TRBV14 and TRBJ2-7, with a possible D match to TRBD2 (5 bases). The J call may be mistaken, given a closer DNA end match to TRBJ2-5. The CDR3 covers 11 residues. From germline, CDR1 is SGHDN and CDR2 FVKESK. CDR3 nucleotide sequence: TGTGCCAGCTGCCGGGGAGAGACCCAGTACTTC. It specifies CASCRGETQYF.

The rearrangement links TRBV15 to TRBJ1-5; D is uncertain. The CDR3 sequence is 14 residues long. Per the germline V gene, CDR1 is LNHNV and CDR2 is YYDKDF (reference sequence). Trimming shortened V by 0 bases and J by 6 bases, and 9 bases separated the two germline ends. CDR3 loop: CATSRDQSFQPQHF. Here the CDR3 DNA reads TGTGCCACCAGCAGAGATCAGTCTTTTCAGCCCCAGCATTTT.

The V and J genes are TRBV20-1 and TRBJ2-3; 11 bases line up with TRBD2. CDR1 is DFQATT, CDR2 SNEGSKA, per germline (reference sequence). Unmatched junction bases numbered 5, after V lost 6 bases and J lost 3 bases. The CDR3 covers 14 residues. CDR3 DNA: TGCAGTGCCTCGGGACTAGCGGATACAGATACGCAGTATTTT. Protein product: CSASGLADTDTQYF.

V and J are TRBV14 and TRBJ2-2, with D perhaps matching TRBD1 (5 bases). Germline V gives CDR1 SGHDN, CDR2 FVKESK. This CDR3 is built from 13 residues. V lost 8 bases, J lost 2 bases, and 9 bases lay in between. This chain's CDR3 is CASGASNTGELFF. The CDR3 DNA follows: TGTGCCAGCGGGGCCAGTAACACCGGGGAGCTGTTTTTT.

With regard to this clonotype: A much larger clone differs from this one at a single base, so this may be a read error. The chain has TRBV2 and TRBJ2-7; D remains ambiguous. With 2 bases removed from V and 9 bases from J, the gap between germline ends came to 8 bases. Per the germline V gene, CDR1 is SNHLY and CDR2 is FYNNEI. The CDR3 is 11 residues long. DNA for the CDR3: TGTGCCAGCAGTGAAATGGGCGGGCAGTACTTC. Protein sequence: CASSEMGGQYF.

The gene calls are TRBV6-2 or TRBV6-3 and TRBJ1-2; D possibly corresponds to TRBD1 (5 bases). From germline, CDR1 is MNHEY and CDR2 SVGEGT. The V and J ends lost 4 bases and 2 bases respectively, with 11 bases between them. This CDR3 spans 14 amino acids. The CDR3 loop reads CASSWDLENYGYTF. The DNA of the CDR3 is TGTGCCAGCAGTTGGGACCTGGAAAACTATGGCTACACCTTC.

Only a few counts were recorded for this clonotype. The CDR3 DNA sequence: TGCGCCAGCAGCTTCGGGGGGGAGGAGGTTCAGTTCTTC. It is translated as CASSFGGEEVQFF. The chain has TRBV5-1 and TRBJ2-1; 8 nucleotides align to TRBD2. J lost 13 bases, V lost 2 bases, and 8 bases had no gene match. The germline V gene encodes CDR1 SGHRS and CDR2 YFSETQ. This CDR3 has 13 amino acids.

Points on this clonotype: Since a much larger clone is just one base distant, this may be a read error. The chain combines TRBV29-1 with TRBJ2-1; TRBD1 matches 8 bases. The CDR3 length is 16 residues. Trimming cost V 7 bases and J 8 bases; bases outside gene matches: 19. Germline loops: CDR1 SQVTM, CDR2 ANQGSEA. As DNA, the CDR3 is TGCAGCGCTGTTCGCGGTCAGGCAGGGGGCTGGGATGAGCAGTTCTTC. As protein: CSAVRGQAGGWDEQFF.

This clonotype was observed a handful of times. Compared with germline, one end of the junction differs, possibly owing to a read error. The DNA of the CDR3 is TGCAGTGCTAGTGCTGGGCTCGACTATGGCTGCACCTTC. Amino acids: CSASAGLDYGCTF. The rearrangement joins TRBV20-1 to TRBJ1-2; D is ambiguous. The CDR3 runs 13 residues. CDR1 is DFQATT and CDR2 is SNEGSKA in the germline V gene (reference sequence).

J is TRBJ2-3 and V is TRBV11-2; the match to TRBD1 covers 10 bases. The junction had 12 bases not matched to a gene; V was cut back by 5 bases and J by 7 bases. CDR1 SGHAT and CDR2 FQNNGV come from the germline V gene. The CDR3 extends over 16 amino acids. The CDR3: CASSRSFRDRGHTQYF. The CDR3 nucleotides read TGTGCCAGCAGCCGGAGCTTCCGGGACAGGGGACATACGCAGTATTTT.

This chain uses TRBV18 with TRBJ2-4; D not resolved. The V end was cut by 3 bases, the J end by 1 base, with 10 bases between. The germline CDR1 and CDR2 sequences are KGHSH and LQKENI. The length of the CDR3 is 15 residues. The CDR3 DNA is TGTGCCAGCTCACCCGTGAATGGTGCCAAAAACATTCAGTACTTC. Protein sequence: CASSPVNGAKNIQYF.

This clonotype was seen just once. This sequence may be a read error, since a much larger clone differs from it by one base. In DNA, the CDR3 is TGCAGTGCTAGCCGGGACAGGGTTCACTATGGCCACACCTTC. This gives the protein CSASRDRVHYGHTF. V gene TRBV20-1 combines with J gene TRBJ1-2; 9 bases are shared with TRBD1. CDR1 is DFQATT, CDR2 SNEGSKA, per germline (reference sequence). There are 14 residues in the CDR3.

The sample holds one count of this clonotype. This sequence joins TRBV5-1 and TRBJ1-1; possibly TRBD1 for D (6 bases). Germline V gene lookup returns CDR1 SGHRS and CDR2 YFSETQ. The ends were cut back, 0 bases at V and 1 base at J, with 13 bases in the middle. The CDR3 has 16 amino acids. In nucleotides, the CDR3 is TGCGCCAGCAGCTTGGAGCCGGCAGGGGAGAACACTGAAGCTTTCTTT. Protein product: CASSLEPAGENTEAFF.